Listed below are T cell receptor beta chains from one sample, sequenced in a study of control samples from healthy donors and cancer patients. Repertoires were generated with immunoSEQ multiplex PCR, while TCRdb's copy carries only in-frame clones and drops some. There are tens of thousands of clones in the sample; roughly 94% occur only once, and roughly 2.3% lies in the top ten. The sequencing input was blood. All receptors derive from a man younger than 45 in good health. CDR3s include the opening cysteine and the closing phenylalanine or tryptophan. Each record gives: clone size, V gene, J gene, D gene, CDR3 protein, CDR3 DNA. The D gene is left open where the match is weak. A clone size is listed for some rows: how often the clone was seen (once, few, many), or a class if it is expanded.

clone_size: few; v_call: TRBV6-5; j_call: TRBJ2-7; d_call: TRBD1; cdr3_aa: CASSYVRTGYEQYF; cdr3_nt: TGTGCCAGCAGTTACGTCCGGACAGGTTACGAGCAGTACTTC
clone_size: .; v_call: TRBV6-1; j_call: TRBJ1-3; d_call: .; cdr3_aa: CASSEVRGLLTSGNTIYF; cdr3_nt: TGTGCCAGCAGTGAAGTCAGGGGCCTTTTAACCTCTGGAAACACCATATATTTT
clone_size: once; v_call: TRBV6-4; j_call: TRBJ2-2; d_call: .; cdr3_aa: CASSDSLPGVTGELFF; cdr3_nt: TGTGCCAGCAGTGACTCGCTCCCGGGGGTCACCGGGGAGCTGTTTTTT
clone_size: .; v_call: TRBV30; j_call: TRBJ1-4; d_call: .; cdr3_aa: CAWSGGSGTNEKLFF; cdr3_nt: TGTGCCTGGAGTGGGGGGTCGGGAACTAATGAAAAACTGTTTTTT
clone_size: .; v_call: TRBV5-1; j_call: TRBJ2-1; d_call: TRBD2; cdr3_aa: CASKGGRAFDEQFF; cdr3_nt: TGCGCCAGCAAAGGCGGGAGGGCCTTCGATGAGCAGTTCTTC
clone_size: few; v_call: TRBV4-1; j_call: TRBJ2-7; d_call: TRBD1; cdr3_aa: CASSQDMGQGREQYF; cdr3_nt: TGCGCCAGCAGCCAAGATATGGGACAGGGCCGCGAGCAGTACTTC
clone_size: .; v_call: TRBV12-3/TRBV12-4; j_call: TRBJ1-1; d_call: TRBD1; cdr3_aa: CASSDRVEAFF; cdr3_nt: TGTGCCAGCAGTGACAGGGTCGAAGCTTTCTTT
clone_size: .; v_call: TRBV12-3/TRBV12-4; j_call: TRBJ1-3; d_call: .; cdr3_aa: CAFRIRSGNTIYF; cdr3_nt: TGTGCCTTCCGAATCCGCTCTGGAAACACCATATATTTT
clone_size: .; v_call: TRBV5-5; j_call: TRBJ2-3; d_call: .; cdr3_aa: CASSPGGSVRTDTQYF; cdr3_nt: TGTGCCAGCAGCCCGGGGGGCAGCGTTCGGACAGATACGCAGTATTTT
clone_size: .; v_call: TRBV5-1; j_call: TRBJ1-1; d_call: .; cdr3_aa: CASSLARAGGTEAFF; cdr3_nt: TGCGCCAGCAGCTTGGCCAGGGCAGGAGGCACTGAAGCTTTCTTT
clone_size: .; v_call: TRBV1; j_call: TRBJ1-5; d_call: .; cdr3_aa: CTSSQGHRPSNQPQHF; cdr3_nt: TGCACCAGCAGCCAAGGACACCGACCTAGCAATCAGCCCCAGCATTTT
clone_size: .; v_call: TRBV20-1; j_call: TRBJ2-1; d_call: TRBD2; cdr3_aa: CSASLAGTSNEQFF; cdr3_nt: TGCAGTGCAAGTCTAGCGGGAACTAGTAATGAGCAGTTCTTC
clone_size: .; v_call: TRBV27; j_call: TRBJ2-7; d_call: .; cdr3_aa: CASSPWTAAYEQYF; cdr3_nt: TGTGCCAGCAGTCCATGGACAGCCGCCTACGAGCAGTACTTC
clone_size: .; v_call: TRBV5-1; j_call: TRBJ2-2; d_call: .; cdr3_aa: CASSSADTGELFF; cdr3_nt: TGCGCCAGCAGCTCGGCGGACACCGGGGAGCTGTTTTTT
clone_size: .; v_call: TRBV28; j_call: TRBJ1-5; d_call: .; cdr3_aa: CASSSINQPQHF; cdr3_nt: TGTGCCAGCAGTTCCATTAATCAGCCCCAGCATTTT
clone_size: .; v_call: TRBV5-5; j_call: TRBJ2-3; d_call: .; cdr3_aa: CASSLQGNSGDTQYF; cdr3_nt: TGTGCCAGCAGCCTACAGGGGAATAGCGGAGATACGCAGTATTTT
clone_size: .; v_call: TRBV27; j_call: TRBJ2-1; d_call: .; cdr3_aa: CASSTRSSYNEQFF; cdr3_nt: TGTGCCAGCAGTACAAGAAGCTCCTACAATGAGCAGTTCTTC
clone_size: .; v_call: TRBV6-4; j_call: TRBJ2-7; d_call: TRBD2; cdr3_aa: CASSERLAGSYEQYF; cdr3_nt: TGTGCCAGCAGTGAAAGGCTAGCGGGCTCCTACGAGCAGTACTTC
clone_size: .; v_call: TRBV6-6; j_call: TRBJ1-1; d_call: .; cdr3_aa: CASSYVLGGNTEAFF; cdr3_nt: TGTGCCAGCAGTTACGTCTTAGGGGGGAACACTGAAGCTTTCTTT
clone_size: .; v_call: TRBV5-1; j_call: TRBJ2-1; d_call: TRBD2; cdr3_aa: CASSVPLARGTSGPREGEQFF; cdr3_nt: TGCGCCAGCAGCGTCCCCCTCGCACGCGGGACTAGCGGCCCTAGAGAGGGGGAGCAGTTCTTC
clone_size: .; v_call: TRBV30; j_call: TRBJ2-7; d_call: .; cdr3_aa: CAWSADSVYEQYF; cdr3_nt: TGTGCCTGGAGTGCGGACTCAGTTTACGAGCAGTACTTC
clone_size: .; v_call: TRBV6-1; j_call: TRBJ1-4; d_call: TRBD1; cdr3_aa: CASSEGTGVEKLFF; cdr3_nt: TGTGCCAGCAGTGAAGGGACAGGGGTTGAAAAACTGTTTTTT
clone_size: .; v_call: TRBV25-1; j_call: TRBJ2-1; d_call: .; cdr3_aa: CASSGTDSSYNEQFF; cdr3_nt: TGTGCCAGCAGTGGGACAGACAGCTCCTACAATGAGCAGTTCTTC
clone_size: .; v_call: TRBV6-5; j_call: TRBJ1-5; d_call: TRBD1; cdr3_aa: CASRRQGVNQPQHF; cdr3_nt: TGTGCCAGCAGGAGACAGGGGGTCAATCAGCCCCAGCATTTT
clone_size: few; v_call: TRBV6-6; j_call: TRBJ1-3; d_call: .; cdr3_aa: CASSPHPGGGNTIYF; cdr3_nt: TGTGCCAGCAGTCCTCACCCGGGTGGTGGAAACACCATATATTTT
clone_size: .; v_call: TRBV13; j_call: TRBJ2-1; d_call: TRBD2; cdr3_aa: CASRDYRSGVNEQFF; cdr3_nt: TGTGCCAGCAGAGACTACAGAAGCGGGGTTAATGAGCAGTTCTTC
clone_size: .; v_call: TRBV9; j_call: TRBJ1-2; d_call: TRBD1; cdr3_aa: CASSLDGQDYGYTF; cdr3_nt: TGTGCCAGCAGCTTGGACGGACAGGACTATGGCTACACCTTC
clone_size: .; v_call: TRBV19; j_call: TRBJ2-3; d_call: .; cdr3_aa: CASSPGPSEAQYF; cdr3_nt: TGTGCCAGTAGTCCGGGACCTTCCGAGGCGCAGTATTTT
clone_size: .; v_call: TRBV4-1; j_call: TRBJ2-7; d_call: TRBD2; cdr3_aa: CASSPRAGGYEQYF; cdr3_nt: TGCGCCAGCAGCCCGCGGGCGGGAGGTTACGAGCAGTACTTC
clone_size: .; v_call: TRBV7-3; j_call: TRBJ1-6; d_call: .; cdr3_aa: CASSPGPQNSPLHF; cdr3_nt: TGTGCCAGCAGCCCGGGGCCCCAAAATTCACCCCTCCACTTT
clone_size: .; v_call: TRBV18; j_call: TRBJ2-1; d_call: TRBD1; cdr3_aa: CASSPTGPTDNEQFF; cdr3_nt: TGTGCCAGCTCACCGACAGGGCCCACCGACAATGAGCAGTTCTTC
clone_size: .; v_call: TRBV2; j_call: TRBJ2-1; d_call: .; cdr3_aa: CASSEFFTGDPYNEQFF; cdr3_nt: TGTGCCAGCAGTGAATTCTTTACGGGAGATCCCTACAATGAGCAGTTCTTC
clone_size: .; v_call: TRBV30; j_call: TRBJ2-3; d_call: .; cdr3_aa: CAWSVEPDTQYF; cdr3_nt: TGTGCCTGGAGTGTAGAACCAGATACGCAGTATTTT